These T cell receptor beta chains were read from a single sample in a study of metastatic and nonmetastatic thyroid tumors. TCRdb re-analyzed the PCR reads using MiXCR. Found here are tens of thousands of clones, around 26% of them singletons; the top ten hold around 9.5%. The sequencing input was blood. The receptors were sampled from a female donor with papillary thyroid cancer or a benign thyroid nodule (not recorded which). Some clones in this sample may be carry-over from other donors' samples. CDR3s include the opening cysteine and the closing phenylalanine or tryptophan. The D gene is left open where the match is weak. Part of the rows lack a size; the others show once, few, many or a class for expanded clones.

j_call clone_size cdr3_length v_call d_call cdr3_aa cdr3_nt
TRBJ2-5 . 15 TRBV4-2 . CASSQDGTAQETQYF TGTGCCAGCAGCCAAGATGGAACAGCACAAGAGACCCAGTACTTC
TRBJ1-3 . 14 TRBV7-2 . CASSAQGSGNTIYF TGTGCCAGCAGCGCACAGGGTTCTGGAAACACCATATATTTT
TRBJ2-2 many 16 TRBV20-1 . CSARDLTDPNTGELFF TGCAGTGCTAGAGATCTGACAGATCCCAACACCGGGGAGCTGTTTTTT
TRBJ2-1 few 11 TRBV25-1 . CASRLSGEKFF TGTGCCAGCAGACTTAGCGGAGAGAAGTTCTTC
TRBJ1-2 many 15 TRBV5-4 TRBD1 CASSYDRVLNYGYTF TGTGCCAGCAGCTATGACAGGGTTTTAAACTATGGCTACACCTTC
TRBJ1-5 few 13 TRBV19 . CASSSMNNQTQHF TGTGCAAGTAGTAGTATGAACAATCAGACCCAGCATTTT
TRBJ2-5 many 14 TRBV11-3 . CASSSGQGGETQYF TGTGCCAGCAGCTCCGGACAGGGAGGGGAGACCCAGTACTTC
TRBJ1-1 . 13 TRBV29-1 TRBD1 CSVQGSGQGLAFF TGCAGCGTTCAAGGGTCGGGACAGGGTTTAGCTTTCTTT
TRBJ2-1 . 15 TRBV11-2 TRBD1 CASSLRQGALCEQFF TGTGCCAGCAGCTTAAGACAGGGGGCTCTGTGTGAGCAGTTCTTC
TRBJ1-2 few 16 TRBV6-5 . CASSYIGISRVRGYTF TGTGCCAGCAGTTACATCGGTATTTCCCGGGTACGAGGCTACACCTTC
TRBJ1-1 many 14 TRBV7-3 . CASSLPKRKREAFF TGTGCCAGCAGCTTGCCGAAACGTAAGAGGGAAGCTTTCTTT
TRBJ2-1 once 13 TRBV20-1 . CSGVGPAYNEQFF TGCAGTGGAGTCGGGCCGGCCTACAATGAGCAGTTCTTC
TRBJ1-1 many 14 TRBV2 . CASSKYQVEAEAFF TGTGCCAGCAGTAAATATCAGGTTGAGGCTGAAGCTTTCTTT
TRBJ2-7 . 15 TRBV7-2 TRBD2 CASSYGAGGPGEQYF TGTGCCAGCAGCTACGGGGCGGGAGGGCCAGGCGAGCAGTACTTC
TRBJ2-3 few 16 TRBV6-2/TRBV6-3 TRBD2 CASSYGSGASTDTQYF TGTGCCAGCAGTTACGGGAGCGGGGCTAGCACAGATACGCAGTATTTT
TRBJ2-2 . 13 TRBV11-3 . CASSSRNTGELFF TGTGCCAGCAGCTCCCGAAACACCGGGGAGCTGTTTTTT
TRBJ2-5 many 18 TRBV7-2 TRBD2 CASSLGGASGGRIETQYF TGTGCCAGCAGCTTAGGTGGGGCTAGCGGGGGGCGGATAGAGACCCAGTACTTC
TRBJ2-2 medium-sized 16 TRBV6-2/TRBV6-3 . CASSYSRRLNTGELFF TGTGCCAGCAGTTACTCCAGGCGCCTCAACACCGGGGAGCTGTTTTTT
TRBJ2-7 many 13 TRBV5-1 . CASRPAGAGEQYF TGCGCCAGCAGGCCGGCAGGGGCTGGCGAGCAGTACTTC
TRBJ2-5 . 15 TRBV11-2 TRBD2 CASSLQLAGQETQYF TGTGCCAGCAGCTTACAACTAGCGGGACAAGAGACCCAGTACTTC
TRBJ2-1 . 17 TRBV24-1 TRBD1 CATSDRTGGISYNEQFF TGTGCCACCAGTGACAGAACAGGGGGCATATCCTACAATGAGCAGTTCTTC
TRBJ2-2 medium-sized 15 TRBV6-2/TRBV6-3 . CASSKSDVETGELFF TGTGCCAGCAGTAAAAGTGATGTCGAAACCGGGGAGCTGTTTTTT
TRBJ1-4 . 14 TRBV5-1 . CASSLWGQGEKLFF TGCGCCAGCAGCTTGTGGGGGCAAGGTGAAAAACTGTTTTTT
TRBJ2-4 . 12 TRBV6-2/TRBV6-3 TRBD2 CARANHGTTQYF TGTGCCAGGGCAAACCACGGGACTACTCAGTACTTC
TRBJ1-1 many 16 TRBV28 . CASSSRQGRMNTEAFF TGTGCCAGCAGTTCGCGGCAGGGTCGGATGAACACTGAAGCTTTCTTT
TRBJ1-3 many 14 TRBV20-1 . CSARDRYSGNTIYF TGCAGTGCTAGAGACAGGTACTCTGGAAACACCATATATTTT
TRBJ1-1 once 16 TRBV5-5 . CASSSGSGAVNTEAFF TGTGCCAGCAGCTCTGGGTCGGGGGCAGTAAACACTGAAGCTTTCTTT
TRBJ1-2 medium-sized 13 TRBV6-2/TRBV6-3 . CASSHRPGNGYTF TGTGCCAGCAGCCATAGGCCGGGGAATGGCTACACCTTC
TRBJ2-1 . 15 TRBV5-1 TRBD1 CASSLTGTVFSEQFF TGCGCCAGCAGCTTGACCGGGACAGTTTTCTCTGAGCAGTTCTTC
TRBJ2-7 . 13 TRBV7-6 . CASSFGDSYEQYF TGTGCCAGCAGCTTCGGGGATTCCTACGAGCAGTACTTC
TRBJ2-3 . 16 TRBV4-3 . CASSQDGAGSTDTQYF TGCGCCAGCAGCCAAGATGGAGCAGGCAGCACAGATACGCAGTATTTT
TRBJ1-1 many 15 TRBV20-1 TRBD1 CSATDRGRGNTEAFF TGCAGTGCTACGGACAGGGGCCGCGGGAACACTGAAGCTTTCTTT
TRBJ2-1 . 16 TRBV4-1 . CASSQEGLRGYNEQFF TGCGCCAGCAGCCAAGAAGGTTTGAGGGGATACAATGAGCAGTTCTTC